Below are 21 T cell receptor beta chains sequenced from a single sample in a study of shared clonotypes between healthy human individuals. Method: immunoSEQ multiplex PCR; TCRdb's copy keeps in-frame clones and lacks some. Among a few million clones, just over 90% were seen once, and the ten largest hold roughly 0.13%. What was sequenced was naive CD4+ T cells sorted from blood. The subset: CD45RA+ positively selected. The receptors were gathered from a man between 18 and 29 years old in good health.

This rearrangement joins TRBV7-2 to TRBJ1-2; 9 bases fit TRBD1. This CDR3 has 15 amino acids. The germline V gene has CDR1 SGHTA and CDR2 FQGNSA. The V segment lost 5 bases and the J segment 1 base; nucleotides outside the gene matches: 5. DNA of the CDR3: TGTGCCAGCAGCACTGGGACAGGGAGTAACTATGGCTACACCTTC. Translation: CASSTGTGSNYGYTF.

The chain joins TRBV7-6 to TRBJ2-5; 9 nucleotides agree with TRBD2. Per germline, CDR1 SGHVS and CDR2 FNYEAQ. Trimming removed 4 bases from V and 0 bases from J; junction bases left unmatched: 12. The length of the CDR3 is 18 residues. DNA for the CDR3: TGTGCCAGCAGCTCCAACGGAAGACTAGCGGCATACCAAGAGACCCAGTACTTC. The encoded protein is CASSSNGRLAAYQETQYF.

Turning to this clone: The sample contains more than one DNA sequence encoding this CDR3. This sequence joins TRBV9 and TRBJ2-2; no clear D gene. Trimming removed 0 bases from V and 2 bases from J, with 5 bases in between. Germline V gene data show CDR1 as SGDLS and CDR2 as YYNGEE. The CDR3 spans 14 residues. The CDR3 loop reads CASSVVANTGELFF. DNA for the CDR3: TGTGCCAGCAGCGTAGTGGCCAACACCGGGGAGCTGTTTTTT.

The chain is built from TRBV10-3 and TRBJ1-3; D is uncertain. The CDR3 runs to 15 residues. Trimming shortened V by 6 bases and J by 3 bases, and 15 bases separated the two germline ends. Germline loops: CDR1 ENHRY, CDR2 SYGVKD. This CDR3 is CAIRVPASYGNTIYF. Written as DNA, the CDR3 is TGTGCCATCAGAGTTCCGGCTTCCTATGGAAACACCATATATTTT.

The chain is built from TRBV18 and TRBJ1-3; D is uncertain. The V end was cut by 6 bases, the J end by 0 bases, with 12 bases between. The CDR3 covers 15 residues. In germline, CDR1 is KGHSH, CDR2 LQKENI. CDR3 protein: CASSKTEDSGNTIYF. The CDR3 coding sequence is TGTGCCAGCTCTAAGACGGAGGACTCTGGAAACACCATATATTTT.

Notes on this clone: Additional DNA sequences in this sample encode the identical CDR3. V usage is TRBV18 and J usage is TRBJ2-3; D gene ambiguous. Germline V CDR1 and CDR2: KGHSH, LQKENI. This CDR3 contains 13 residues. Trimming pared 0 bases from V and 4 bases from J, leaving 5 bases between. The CDR3 loop is CASSPPSSDTQYF. The CDR3 DNA reads as TGTGCCAGCTCACCACCTTCCTCAGATACGCAGTATTTT. The full variable domain, completed using reference TRBV18 and TRBJ2-3, is NAGVMQNPRHLVRRRGQEARLRCSPMKGHSHVYWYRQLPEEGLKFMVYLQKENIIDESGMPKERFSAEFPKEGPSILRIQQVVRGDSAAYFCASSPPSSDTQYFGPGTRLTVL.

This clone has more than one count but fewer than ten. The chain joins TRBV2 to TRBJ1-1, with TRBD1 matching 12 bases. The ends lost 7 bases at V and 1 base at J; junction bases unmatched: 4. The CDR3 runs to 15 residues. Germline CDR1 and CDR2: SNHLY and FYNNEI. The CDR3 DNA is TGTGCCAGCAACCCGGGACAGGGGGCGAACACTGAAGCTTTCTTT. It translates to CASNPGQGANTEAFF. The full variable domain, completed using reference TRBV2 and TRBJ1-1, is EPEVTQTPSHQVTQMGQEVILRCVPISNHLYFYWYRQILGQKVEFLVSFYNNEISEKSEIFDDQFSVERPDGSNFTLKIRSTKLEDSAMYFCASNPGQGANTEAFFGQGTRLTVV.

The V and J genes are TRBV6-1 and TRBJ1-1; 7 positions match TRBD1. CDR1 and CDR2 (germline): MNHNS, SASEGT. The J segment lost 4 bases and the V segment lost 6 bases, leaving 2 bases of the junction unmatched. This CDR3 spans 12 amino acids. CDR3 nucleotides: TGTGCCAGCAGGGGGACAGCCACTGAAGCTTTCTTT. Translation: CASRGTATEAFF.

This sequence joins TRBV21-1 and TRBJ2-7; TRBD1, the table's D call, lacks a check against the DNA. TRBV21-1 is described as a pseudogene. The CDR3 totals 16 residues. This CDR3 is CASSKRKTGGTYEQYF. For the CDR3, the DNA is TGTGCCAGCAGCAAACGGAAAACAGGGGGAACCTACGAGCAGTACTTC.

The chain combines TRBV28 with TRBJ1-1; TRBD1 agrees at 8 bases. V lost 5 bases and J lost 6; bases outside the gene matches: 14. CDR1 MDHEN and CDR2 SYDVKM come from the germline V gene. This CDR3 is 16 amino acids long. The CDR3 spells CASSTDRGSGQAEAFF. CDR3 nucleotides: TGTGCCAGCAGTACCGACAGGGGCTCGGGTCAGGCTGAAGCTTTCTTT. The whole variable domain, remainder taken from reference TRBV28 and TRBJ1-1, is DVKVTQSSRYLVKRTGEKVFLECVQDMDHENMFWYRQDPGLGLRLIYFSYDVKMKEKGDIPEGYSVSREKKERFSLILESASTNQTSMYLCASSTDRGSGQAEAFFGQGTRLTVV.

This chain joins TRBV5-6 and TRBJ1-6; D remains unclear. V lost 4 bases to trimming and J lost 7 bases, with 15 bases between them. Germline V gene sequence: CDR1 SGHDT, CDR2 YYEEEE. The CDR3 sequence is 15 residues long. The CDR3 loop reads CASSRAAAANSPLHF. The CDR3 DNA follows: TGTGCCAGCAGCCGCGCCGCCGCGGCCAATTCACCCCTCCACTTT.

Concerning this clone: Distinct nucleotide sequences in the sample also encode this CDR3. This sequence joins TRBV10-3 and TRBJ1-2; D is ambiguous. The CDR3 runs to 13 residues. Trimming removed 2 bases at V and 8 bases at J, with 12 bases between. Germline CDR1 is ENHRY and CDR2 is SYGVKD. Here the CDR3 reads CAISEGREGGYTF. The CDR3 nucleotides read TGTGCCATCAGTGAGGGCCGGGAGGGCGGCTACACCTTC.

The V call is TRBV6-5, the J call TRBJ2-3, with 8 bases lining up with TRBD1. The CDR3 is 13 amino acids. The germline gives CDR1 MNHEY, CDR2 SVGAGI. V gave up 6 bases and J gave up 4 bases; unmatched junction bases: 3. This CDR3 reads CASRKQGADTQYF. The CDR3 region has the DNA TGTGCCAGCAGGAAACAGGGGGCAGATACGCAGTATTTT.

The V call is TRBV18, the J call TRBJ2-2; 9 bases match TRBD1. Trimming at V came to 6 bases and at J to 4 bases, leaving 12 bases not matched to a gene. This CDR3 region has 17 residues. Germline lookup yields CDR1 KGHSH and CDR2 LQKENI. Here the CDR3 DNA reads TGTGCCAGCTCGGAACAAACCGGGACAGGGACCACCGGGGAGCTGTTTTTT. This sequence encodes CASSEQTGTGTTGELFF.

The V gene is TRBV6-1, the J gene TRBJ1-4; 7 bases map to TRBD1. J lost 4 bases, V lost 7 bases, and 9 bases had no gene match. The CDR3 sequence is 15 residues long. Germline CDR1 reads MNHNS; CDR2 reads SASEGT. In nucleotides, the CDR3 is TGTGCCAGCACCCTAGGGACAGTTGATAATGAAAAACTGTTTTTT. Translating gives CASTLGTVDNEKLFF.

The chain is built from TRBV5-4 and TRBJ2-2; perhaps TRBD1 as D (6 bases). CDR3 size: 15 residues. V gave up 9 bases and J gave up 1 base, with 16 bases separating them. The germline V gene has CDR1 SGHNT and CDR2 YYREEE (reference sequence). The CDR3 protein is CATTTGLGNTGELFF. The CDR3 DNA reads TGTGCCACCACCACAGGGTTAGGGAACACCGGGGAGCTGTTTTTT.

Here the CDR3 reads CASTLGRDGTYEQYF. The CDR3 DNA is TGTGCCAGCACCCTGGGACGGGACGGTACCTACGAGCAGTACTTC. The chain carries TRBV6-6 and TRBJ2-7; D assignment may be TRBD1 or TRBD2 (5 bases each). The CDR3 extends over 15 amino acids. CDR1 and CDR2 (germline): MNHNY, SVGAGI (reference sequence). V shed 7 bases and J shed 2 bases, with 18 bases lying between them.

V gene TRBV7-6 combines with J gene TRBJ1-6; 8 bases match TRBD1. CDR1 SGHVS and CDR2 FNYEAQ come from the germline V gene. The V segment lost 5 bases and the J segment 10 bases; nucleotides outside the gene matches: 10. The CDR3 runs to 15 residues. The CDR3 bases are TGTGCCAGCAGCGTGGGACAGGCCCCCGGGTCACCCCTCCACTTT. Protein: CASSVGQAPGSPLHF.

This sequence joins TRBV12-5 and TRBJ1-1; no clear D gene. The CDR3 runs to 13 residues. Germline CDR1 reads LGHNT; CDR2 reads FRNRAP. The ends were cut back, 0 bases at V and 1 base at J, with 3 bases in the middle. CDR3 coding DNA: TGTGCTAGTGGTTTGGTTAGGAACACTGAAGCTTTCTTT. Its translation: CASGLVRNTEAFF.

The chain has TRBV27 and TRBJ2-1; 8 bases map to TRBD2. V lost 4 bases and J lost 7; bases outside the gene matches: 12. This CDR3 contains 16 residues. Per the germline V gene, CDR1 is MNHEY and CDR2 is SMNVEV (reference sequence). The CDR3 loop is CASSSNALAGLNEQFF. CDR3 nucleotide sequence: TGTGCCAGCAGTTCCAACGCGCTAGCGGGCTTAAATGAGCAGTTCTTC.

The chain carries TRBV18 and TRBJ2-1; 15 nucleotides line up with TRBD2. The V segment lost 3 bases and the J segment 2 bases; nucleotides outside the gene matches: 11. The CDR3 runs to 20 residues. Germline CDR1 and CDR2: KGHSH and LQKENI. The CDR3 sequence is CASSPFPGTSGGTTYNEQFF. The CDR3, as DNA: TGTGCCAGCTCACCGTTTCCCGGGACTAGCGGGGGGACAACCTACAATGAGCAGTTCTTC.